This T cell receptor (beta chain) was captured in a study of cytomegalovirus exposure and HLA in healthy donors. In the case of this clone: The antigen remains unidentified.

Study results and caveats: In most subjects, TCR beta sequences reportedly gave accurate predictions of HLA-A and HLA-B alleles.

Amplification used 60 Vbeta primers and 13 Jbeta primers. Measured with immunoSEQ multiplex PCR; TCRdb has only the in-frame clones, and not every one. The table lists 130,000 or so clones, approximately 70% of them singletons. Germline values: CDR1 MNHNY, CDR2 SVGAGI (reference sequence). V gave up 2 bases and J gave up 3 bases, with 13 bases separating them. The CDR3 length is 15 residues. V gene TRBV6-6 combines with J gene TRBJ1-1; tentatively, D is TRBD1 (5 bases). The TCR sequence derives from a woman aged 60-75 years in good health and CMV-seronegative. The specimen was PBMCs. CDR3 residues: CASSYRPQGDTEAFF. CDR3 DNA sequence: TGTGCCAGCAGTTACCGGCCCCAAGGGGACACTGAAGCTTTCTTT.